The 27 T cell receptor beta chains below were found in one sample sequenced in a study of cytomegalovirus exposure and HLA in healthy donors. Use of 60 Vbeta and 13 Jbeta primers characterized the PCR. The protocol was immunoSEQ multiplex PCR, while the TCRdb copy is restricted to in-frame clones and leaves out a portion. The sample shows more than 95,000 clones, over 70% of them seen only once. Sequencing was carried out using PBMCs. The receptors were sampled from a male donor in good health and CMV-seronegative.

This rearrangement joins TRBV27 to TRBJ2-7; tentatively, D is TRBD1 (5 bases). Trimming removed 7 bases from V and 4 bases from J, with 20 bases in between. Germline loops: CDR1 MNHEY, CDR2 SMNVEV (reference sequence). This CDR3 contains 15 residues. The CDR3 loop is CASTPRGPVQYEQYF. CDR3 in DNA: TGTGCCAGCACCCCAAGGGGCCCCGTTCAATACGAGCAGTACTTC.

This clone was seen more than once but under ten times. V is TRBV7-9 and J is TRBJ2-2; D is undetermined. The CDR3 is 14 amino acids. The V gene's germline CDR1 is SEHNR and CDR2 FQNEAQ (reference sequence). Trimming removed 2 bases from V and 6 bases from J, with 10 bases in between. This CDR3 is CASSLFRAAGELFF. The CDR3 DNA follows: TGTGCCAGCAGCTTATTTAGAGCCGCCGGGGAGCTGTTTTTT.

This chain joins TRBV14 and TRBJ2-1, with D uncertain. The CDR3 runs to 13 residues. Trimming stripped 4 bases from V and 10 bases from J, with 14 bases between. CDR1 SGHDN and CDR2 FVKESK come from the germline V gene. In nucleotides, the CDR3 is TGTGCCAGCAGCCTCTCCTTCCTGGCAGAGCAGTTCTTC. Its protein is CASSLSFLAEQFF.

CDR3 nucleotide sequence: TGCGCCAGCAGCCCCTCCGGGGAACATACGCAGTATTTT. This sequence encodes CASSPSGEHTQYF. The genes are TRBV5-1 and TRBJ2-3; the D gene is possibly TRBD2 (5 bases). V lost 4 bases, J lost 7 bases, and 13 bases lay in between. Germline assignment: CDR1 SGHRS and CDR2 YFSETQ. CDR3 length: 13 amino acids.

The rearrangement joins TRBV18 to TRBJ2-5; TRBD1 is a possible D gene (6 bases). Germline-derived CDR1 and CDR2 are KGHSH and LQKENI. The CDR3 is made up of 15 amino acids. Trimming took 3 bases from V and 2 from J, leaving 13 bases between them. For the CDR3, the DNA is TGTGCCAGCTCACCGTCGGACAGAAAACAAGAGACCCAGTACTTC. Its protein is CASSPSDRKQETQYF.

This clone was seen more than once but under ten times. The genes are TRBV6-4 and TRBJ2-1; 8 bases align to TRBD2. The CDR3 length is 13 residues. Germline V gene data show CDR1 as MRHNA and CDR2 as SNTAGT. Trimming at V came to 5 bases and at J to 6 bases, leaving 3 bases not matched to a gene. CDR3 loop: CASSPGTSNEQFF. Written as DNA, the CDR3 is TGTGCCAGCAGTCCCGGGACTAGCAATGAGCAGTTCTTC.

V usage is TRBV7-2 and J usage is TRBJ2-7; 12 positions agree with TRBD2. The germline V gene encodes CDR1 SGHTA and CDR2 FQGNSA. V lost 1 base and J lost 7; bases outside the gene matches: 5. There are 15 residues in the CDR3. CDR3 loop: CASSLDLAGGREQYF. The CDR3 nucleotides read TGTGCCAGCAGCTTAGACCTAGCGGGAGGGAGGGAGCAGTACTTC.

DNA for the CDR3: TGTGCCAGCAGCGGAGGACTAGCGGGATCTATGCCTAGCACAGATACGCAGTATTTT. It is translated as CASSGGLAGSMPSTDTQYF. The rearrangement links TRBV14 to TRBJ2-3; 12 nucleotides align to TRBD2. The CDR3 runs 19 residues. V trimming: 5 bases; J trimming: 0 bases; junction bases outside the gene matches: 12. Germline V CDR1 and CDR2: SGHDN, FVKESK.

This clone showed up just once. V is TRBV27 and J is TRBJ2-1; perhaps TRBD2 as D (5 bases). Looked up from germline, CDR1 is MNHEY and CDR2 is SMNVEV (reference sequence). The V end lost 5 bases, the J end lost 4 bases, and 18 bases lay between the germline ends. The CDR3 has 16 amino acids. CDR3 in amino acids: CASSGSSGHIYNEQFF. The CDR3 DNA follows: TGTGCCAGCAGTGGATCCAGCGGCCACATTTACAATGAGCAGTTCTTC.

This clone has a single count. The chain couples TRBV19 to TRBJ2-5; D remains unclear. This CDR3 region has 13 residues. Germline CDR1 LNHDA, CDR2 SQIVND (reference sequence). Trimming removed 5 bases at V and 0 bases at J, with 7 bases between. CDR3 loop: CASSFGYQETQYF. The CDR3 coding sequence is TGTGCCAGTAGTTTCGGGTACCAAGAGACCCAGTACTTC.

The chain uses TRBV5-5 and TRBJ2-1, with D possibly TRBD2 on 6 matching bases. The CDR3 is made up of 15 amino acids. V lost 1 base and J lost 9, with 17 bases in between. Germline lookup yields CDR1 SGHKS and CDR2 YYEKEE (reference sequence). DNA of the CDR3: TGTGCCAGCAGCTTGTCCTACGGGAGCACGGGTGAGCAGTTCTTC. This sequence encodes CASSLSYGSTGEQFF.

The chain combines TRBV19 with TRBJ1-4; TRBD1 matches at 11 bases. Unmatched junction bases numbered 5, after V lost 8 bases and J lost 0 bases. Germline V gene sequence: CDR1 LNHDA, CDR2 SQIVND (reference sequence). The CDR3 spans 16 residues. CDR3 sequence (DNA): TGTGCCAGTTCGGACAGGGGGCCGTCAACTAATGAAAAACTGTTTTTT. Translated, it gives CASSDRGPSTNEKLFF.

CDR3: CASRSEIGNTIYF. The CDR3 DNA is TGTGCCAGCAGGTCGGAGATTGGAAACACCATATATTTT. The rearrangement joins TRBV7-2 to TRBJ1-3; D gene unclear. Trimming cost V 6 bases and J 3 bases, with 9 bases left between them. CDR1 is SGHTA, CDR2 FQGNSA, per germline. CDR3 length: 13 residues.

Regarding this clone: In the same sample, other DNA sequences code for this CDR3. The chain has TRBV23-1 and TRBJ1-1, with 9 nucleotides matching TRBD1. TRBV23-1 is marked as an open reading frame, function uncertain. The CDR3 is made up of 21 amino acids. Trimming at V came to 3 bases and at J to 5 bases, leaving 25 bases not matched to a gene. The CDR3: CASSHLTGGHHTFFVGTEAFF. As DNA, the CDR3 is TGCGCCAGCAGTCATCTCACAGGGGGCCACCATACATTTTTCGTTGGGACTGAAGCTTTCTTT.

The V and J genes are TRBV14 and TRBJ1-4; 8 bases agree with TRBD1. The J segment lost 7 bases and the V segment lost 5 bases, leaving 6 bases of the junction unmatched. Germline V gene data show CDR1 as SGHDN and CDR2 as FVKESK. This CDR3 is built from 14 residues. The CDR3 loop reads CASSKTGVGEKLFF. CDR3 DNA sequence: TGTGCCAGCAGCAAGACAGGGGTTGGTGAAAAACTGTTTTTT.

The chain uses TRBV4-2 and TRBJ1-6; maybe TRBD1 (6 bases). Trimming pared 0 bases from V and 7 bases from J, leaving 13 bases between. Germline V gene data show CDR1 as LGHNA and CDR2 as YNFKEQ. This CDR3 is built from 16 residues. The CDR3 reads CASSQEVGQGNSPLHF. The CDR3 DNA reads as TGTGCCAGCAGCCAAGAAGTGGGGCAGGGGAATTCACCCCTCCACTTT.

The chain employs TRBV4-1 and TRBJ2-1, with unresolved D. From germline, CDR1 is MGHRA and CDR2 YSYEKL. The V and J ends lost 0 bases and 6 bases respectively, with 15 bases between them. The CDR3 loop spans 16 amino acids. Written as DNA, the CDR3 is TGCGCCAGCAGCCAAGACCGTCGAGCGAGAGCCAATGAGCAGTTCTTC. It translates to CASSQDRRARANEQFF.

CDR3 in amino acids: CASSTGGNEQFF. In nucleotides, the CDR3 is TGCGCCAGCAGTACAGGGGGCAATGAGCAGTTCTTC. The genes are TRBV10-2 and TRBJ2-1; 8 positions match TRBD1. Trimming at V came to 5 bases and at J to 6 bases, leaving 0 bases not matched to a gene. The CDR3 is made up of 12 amino acids. The germline V gene encodes CDR1 WSHSY and CDR2 SAAADI.

The CDR3 nucleotides are TGTGCCACCAGCAGGGCAGGGGGCAATCAGCCCCAGCATTTT. It translates to CATSRAGGNQPQHF. This rearrangement joins TRBV15 to TRBJ1-5; TRBD1 might be the D (6 bases). This CDR3 spans 14 amino acids. V was cut by 3 bases and J by 2 bases, with 8 bases left in between. Germline V gives CDR1 LNHNV, CDR2 YYDKDF (reference sequence).

This clone appeared once. The chain uses TRBV27 and TRBJ1-4; D perhaps matches TRBD1 (6 bases). V lost 4 bases, J lost 4 bases, and 10 bases lay in between. Germline CDR1 and CDR2: MNHEY and SMNVEV (reference sequence). The CDR3 has 14 amino acids. CDR3 region: CASSYTGLNEKLFF. CDR3 DNA sequence: TGTGCCAGCAGTTACACAGGGCTTAATGAAAAACTGTTTTTT.

The chain links TRBV7-8 to TRBJ2-7; tentatively, D is TRBD1 (5 bases). V lost 5 bases to trimming and J lost 3 bases, with 17 bases between them. This CDR3 spans 15 amino acids. Per germline, CDR1 SGHVS and CDR2 FQNEAQ. The DNA for the CDR3 is TGTGCCAGCAGCCCCGGACATGTCGGCAGCTACGAGCAGTACTTC. It encodes CASSPGHVGSYEQYF.

This sequence joins TRBV27 and TRBJ1-3; the match to TRBD1 covers 7 bases. The CDR3 has 15 residues. Trimming took 4 bases from V and 0 from J; bases not matched to a gene: 3. Germline V gene data show CDR1 as MNHEY and CDR2 as SMNVEV (reference sequence). The CDR3 is CASSSTGFSGNTIYF. For the CDR3, the DNA is TGTGCCAGCAGTTCGACAGGGTTCTCTGGAAACACCATATATTTT.

Remarks on this clone: Additional DNA sequences in this sample encode the identical CDR3. The J gene is TRBJ2-7, the V gene TRBV15; TRBD2 might be the D (6 bases). The CDR3 is 15 residues long. V was pared by 0 bases and J by 2 bases, with 11 bases between. Germline lookup yields CDR1 LNHNV and CDR2 YYDKDF (reference sequence). The CDR3 nucleotides are TGTGCCACCAGCAGAGACGATAGCGGTACCTACGAGCAGTACTTC. Protein sequence: CATSRDDSGTYEQYF.

This chain uses TRBV28 with TRBJ2-1, with 8 nucleotides matching TRBD1. This CDR3 has 17 amino acids. V trimming: 4 bases; J trimming: 2 bases; junction bases outside the gene matches: 10. Per the germline V gene, CDR1 is MDHEN and CDR2 is SYDVKM. CDR3 DNA: TGTGCCAGCAGTTGGACAGGGCTGGTTCTTGCCTACAATGAGCAGTTCTTC. This sequence encodes CASSWTGLVLAYNEQFF.

CDR3 sequence reads: CASSSWTSGPSTDTQYF. CDR3 nucleotides: TGTGCCAGCAGCTCCTGGACTAGCGGACCTAGCACAGATACGCAGTATTTT. The rearrangement joins TRBV5-4 to TRBJ2-3; TRBD2 matches at 10 bases. J gave up 0 bases and V 3 bases, and 7 bases lay outside the gene matches. The V gene's germline CDR1 is SGHNT and CDR2 YYREEE (reference sequence). CDR3 length: 17 residues. Drawing the rest from reference TRBV5-4 and TRBJ2-3, the complete variable domain is ETGVTQSPTHLIKTRGQQVTLRCSSQSGHNTVSWYQQALGQGPQFIFQYYREEENGRGNFPPRFSGLQFPNYSSELNVNALELDDSALYLCASSSWTSGPSTDTQYFGPGTRLTVL.

Only a few counts were recorded for this clone. The genes are TRBV5-4 and TRBJ1-3, with TRBD1 matching over 7 bases. Germline V gene sequence: CDR1 SGHNT, CDR2 YYREEE (reference sequence). The V and J ends lost 4 bases and 3 bases, in that order; junction bases with no gene match: 10. The CDR3 covers 16 residues. As DNA, the CDR3 is TGTGCCAGCAGCCCCAAACAGGGGTCTAGTGGAAACACCATATATTTT. Amino acids: CASSPKQGSSGNTIYF.

The CDR3 region is CASSPRTRRATEAFF. The CDR3 DNA follows: TGTGCCAGCAGCCCCCGGACCCGGCGGGCCACTGAAGCTTTCTTT. The rearrangement uses TRBV7-2 and TRBJ1-1; D gene ambiguous. V gave up 5 bases and J gave up 4 bases, with 17 bases separating them. Germline V gene lookup returns CDR1 SGHTA and CDR2 FQGNSA. The CDR3 consists of 15 residues.